These 25 T cell receptor beta chains came from one sample sequenced in a study of T-cell memory formation after mild COVID-19. MiXCR, applied by TCRdb to the 5' RACE reads, yields one record per CDR3 protein. The table lists roughly 150,000 distinct CDR3 sequences, about 15% of them singletons. The sample taken for sequencing was PBMCs or a T cell subset sorted from them (not recorded which). The source is an adult woman who had mild COVID-19 (a few samples of this study predate the infection). Cell type and time point are not known.

This sequence joins TRBV12-3 or TRBV12-4 and TRBJ2-3, with 11 bases fitting TRBD2. The junction had 6 bases not matched to a gene; V was cut back by 3 bases and J by 4 bases. This CDR3 spans 16 amino acids. The CDR3 DNA reads as TGTGCCAGCAGTTTCTATAGCGGGGGGGTGGCAGATACGCAGTATTTT. Protein: CASSFYSGGVADTQYF.

This clonotype was seen a few times. This chain uses TRBV7-9 with TRBJ2-7; 12 bases map to TRBD1. The CDR3 totals 17 residues. The germline V gene has CDR1 SEHNR and CDR2 FQNEAQ (reference sequence). V shed 5 bases, J shed 5 bases, and the junction held 13 bases outside the gene matches. CDR3 DNA: TGTGCCAGCAGCCAAACACCGGGACAGGGGGCATCGGACGAGCAGTACTTC. Its protein product is CASSQTPGQGASDEQYF.

This sequence joins TRBV5-1 and TRBJ2-3, with D possibly matching TRBD2 (5 bases). V lost 4 bases and J 0 bases, leaving 9 bases between the germline ends. The CDR3 consists of 14 residues. Germline lookup yields CDR1 SGHRS and CDR2 YFSETQ. In DNA form, the CDR3 reads TGCGCCAGCAGCCCAGGACTGAGCACAGATACGCAGTATTTT. Amino acids: CASSPGLSTDTQYF.

The table lists this clonotype with a few counts. The chain has TRBV11-3 and TRBJ2-1; 9 bases fit TRBD2. The length of the CDR3 is 15 residues. Germline CDR1 SGHNT, CDR2 YENEEA. V lost 5 bases to trimming and J lost 4 bases; unmatched junction nucleotides: 6. In nucleotides, the CDR3 is TGTGCCAGCAGCCCGCGACTAGCGGAATACAATGAGCAGTTCTTC. Its translation is CASSPRLAEYNEQFF. The full variable domain, its missing parts supplied by reference TRBV11-3 and TRBJ2-1, is EAGVVQSPRYKIIEKKQPVAFWCNPISGHNTLYWYLQNLGQGPELLIRYENEEAVDDSQLPKDRFSAERLKGVDSTLKIQPAELGDSAVYLCASSPRLAEYNEQFFGPGTRLTVL.

This clonotype came up a few times. This chain connects TRBV4-2 to TRBJ2-7; tentative D call: TRBD1 (11 bases). Trimming removed 4 bases at V and 1 base at J, with 20 bases between. Germline assignment: CDR1 LGHNA and CDR2 YNFKEQ. The CDR3 runs 17 residues. The CDR3 DNA follows: TGTGCCAGCAGCCGGGACAGGGGGACTAGCGCATCCTACGAGCAGTACTTC. Translating it yields CASSRDRGTSASYEQYF.

The CDR3 reads CASSFRAGQGVYEQYF. CDR3 sequence (DNA): TGTGCCAGCAGTTTCCGCGCGGGACAGGGGGTCTACGAGCAGTACTTC. This chain uses TRBV6-5 with TRBJ2-7; 11 positions match TRBD1. From germline, CDR1 is MNHEY and CDR2 SVGAGI. The V gene end was trimmed by 4 bases and the J gene end by 3 bases; junction bases not matched to a gene: 8. The length of the CDR3 is 16 residues.

The gene calls are TRBV15 and TRBJ1-2; tentatively, D is TRBD1 (5 bases). V dropped 5 bases and J dropped 8 bases, with 9 bases sitting between them. The CDR3 has 11 residues. The germline V gene has CDR1 LNHNV and CDR2 YYDKDF (reference sequence). CDR3 nucleotides: TGTGCCACCAGCCAGGGATTGGGCTACACCTTC. Protein: CATSQGLGYTF.

A word on this clonotype: An end of the junction differs from the germline gene, which may be a read error. The genes are TRBV6-6 and TRBJ1-5; no firm D call. CDR3 length: 13 residues. CDR1 MNHNY and CDR2 SVGAGI come from the germline V gene (reference sequence). The CDR3 nucleotides are TGTGCCAGCAGTTACAATGCGCATCAGCCCAAGCATTTT. Its protein product is CASSYNAHQPKHF.

In this sample, this clonotype turned up a few times. CDR3 sequence reads: CAISVSGAAGLQYF. The DNA of the CDR3 is TGTGCCATCAGTGTCAGCGGGGCCGCGGGACTTCAGTACTTC. This sequence joins TRBV10-3 and TRBJ2-4; 7 nucleotides align to TRBD2. Germline assignment: CDR1 ENHRY and CDR2 SYGVKD. The CDR3 runs to 14 residues. V trimming: 4 bases; J trimming: 11 bases; junction bases outside the gene matches: 11.

This clonotype was counted only a few times. The chain recombines TRBV7-6 with TRBJ2-5; 14 bases line up with TRBD2. Germline loops: CDR1 SGHVS, CDR2 FNYEAQ. V shed 5 bases, J shed 5 bases, and the junction held 25 bases outside the gene matches. The CDR3 consists of 22 residues. Here the CDR3 reads CASSMEILPGLAGVMDVETQYF. CDR3 DNA: TGTGCCAGCAGCATGGAGATACTACCGGGACTAGCGGGAGTTATGGATGTGGAGACCCAGTACTTC.

This clonotype showed up many times. This sequence joins TRBV7-2 and TRBJ2-2, with TRBD2 matching 8 bases. Germline V gene data show CDR1 as SGHTA and CDR2 as FQGNSA. The V segment lost 8 bases and the J segment 3 bases; nucleotides outside the gene matches: 5. The CDR3 has 14 amino acids. Here the CDR3 reads CASQREFDTGELFF. The CDR3 DNA reads TGTGCCAGCCAGCGGGAGTTCGACACCGGGGAGCTGTTTTTT. The full variable domain, in which reference TRBV7-2 and TRBJ2-2 provide the parts outside the CDR3, is GAGVSQSPSNKVTEKGKDVELRCDPISGHTALYWYRQSLGQGLEFLIYFQGNSAPDKSGLPSDRFSAERTGGSVSTLTIQRTQQEDSAVYLCASQREFDTGELFFGEGSRLTVL.

This clonotype has only a few counts. This chain uses TRBV20-1 with TRBJ2-7; the D call may be TRBD1 or TRBD2 (5 bases each). Germline values: CDR1 DFQATT, CDR2 SNEGSKA (reference sequence). The ends were cut back, 3 bases at V and 4 bases at J, with 16 bases in the middle. This CDR3 is 14 amino acids long. The CDR3 protein is CSARGRTTGYEQYF. In DNA, the CDR3 is TGCAGTGCTAGGGGACGGACCACCGGTTACGAGCAGTACTTC.

The rearrangement uses TRBV7-9 and TRBJ2-1; D may correspond to TRBD1 or TRBD2 (5 bases each). The germline V and J ends were trimmed by 1 base and 7 bases, with 14 bases remaining between them. CDR3 length: 15 amino acids. Germline-derived CDR1 and CDR2 are SEHNR and FQNEAQ (reference sequence). The CDR3: CASSLGWQGGNEQFF. The CDR3 bases are TGTGCCAGCAGCTTAGGGTGGCAGGGCGGGAATGAGCAGTTCTTC.

CDR3 sequence reads: CASSPRGQYYGYTF. The CDR3 DNA sequence: TGTGCCAGCAGTCCTCGTGGACAGTACTATGGCTACACCTTC. This sequence joins TRBV6-5 and TRBJ1-2; possible D gene TRBD1, 6 bases. This CDR3 is built from 14 residues. V shed 5 bases and J shed 3 bases, with 13 bases lying between them. CDR1 and CDR2 from the germline V gene are MNHEY and SVGAGI.

The table lists this clonotype with many counts. V gene TRBV29-1 combines with J gene TRBJ2-2, with D perhaps TRBD2 (6 bases). The V and J ends lost 4 bases and 3 bases respectively, with 12 bases between them. CDR3 length: 14 amino acids. Germline-derived CDR1 and CDR2 are SQVTM and ANQGSEA. CDR3 coding DNA: TGCAGCGTTGCTCGGGACTCTCACACCGGGGAGCTGTTTTTT. Its protein is CSVARDSHTGELFF.

This clonotype was found a few times. The genes are TRBV6-5 and TRBJ2-2; D may be TRBD1 (5 bases). The CDR3 covers 15 residues. The germline gives CDR1 MNHEY, CDR2 SVGAGI. Trimming shortened V by 4 bases and J by 0 bases, and 9 bases separated the two germline ends. CDR3 DNA sequence: TGTGCCAGCAGTTCCGGCAGGGCGAACACCGGGGAGCTGTTTTTT. Translation gives CASSSGRANTGELFF.

This clonotype came up a few times. The V and J genes are TRBV9 and TRBJ2-1; D is possibly TRBD2 (6 bases). The CDR3 totals 14 residues. Germline CDR1 is SGDLS and CDR2 is YYNGEE. The V end lost 4 bases, the J end lost 0 bases, and 8 bases lay between the germline ends. CDR3 DNA: TGTGCCAGCAGCTCGCGGGACTCCTACAATGAGCAGTTCTTC. Its protein product is CASSSRDSYNEQFF.

This clonotype was counted between two and nine times. The junction does not match germline at one end; this may be a read error. The chain joins TRBV25-1 to TRBJ2-7; D is possibly TRBD1 or TRBD2 (6 bases each). The CDR3 spans 12 residues. Germline CDR1 reads MGHDK; CDR2 reads SYGVNS. The CDR3 is CASSGSLGGLNF. The CDR3 bases are TGTGCCAGCAGTGGTTCGTTGGGGGGCTTGAACTTC.

The chain uses TRBV3-1 and TRBJ2-5; D ambiguous. The ends were cut back, 4 bases at V and 0 bases at J, with 18 bases in the middle. Germline V lookup: CDR1 LGHDT, CDR2 YNNKEL (reference sequence). The CDR3 totals 17 residues. CDR3 sequence reads: CASSPTHLVFDQETQYF. Written as DNA, the CDR3 is TGTGCCAGCAGCCCAACCCACCTCGTCTTCGACCAAGAGACCCAGTACTTC.

The chain carries TRBV12-3 or TRBV12-4 and TRBJ2-3, with TRBD1 identical over 7 bases. This CDR3 contains 15 residues. V was clipped by 5 bases and J by 2 bases; unmatched bases: 7. CDR3 nucleotide sequence: TGTGCCAGCAGTCCTAAGGGGGCGCTCACAGATACGCAGTATTTT. Its translation: CASSPKGALTDTQYF.

The rearrangement links TRBV25-1 to TRBJ2-1; D gene uncertain. Per germline, CDR1 MGHDK and CDR2 SYGVNS. This CDR3 spans 13 amino acids. The V end lost 6 bases, the J end lost 8 bases, and 14 bases lay between the germline ends. CDR3 in DNA: TGTGCCAGCAGCGAAAACCCCAGCCATGAGCAGTTCTTC. Protein product: CASSENPSHEQFF. Using reference TRBV25-1 and TRBJ2-1 for the parts outside the CDR3, the full variable domain is EADIYQTPRYLVIGTGKKITLECSQTMGHDKMYWYQQDPGMELHLIHYSYGVNSTEKGDLSSESTVSRIRTEHFPLTLESARPSHTSQYLCASSENPSHEQFFGPGTRLTVL.

This clonotype has just a few counts. The chain couples TRBV6-6 to TRBJ2-3; TRBD2 matches 8 bases. Germline values: CDR1 MNHNY, CDR2 SVGAGI (reference sequence). The length of the CDR3 is 21 residues. J gave up 4 bases and V 2 bases, and 23 bases lay outside the gene matches. The CDR3 DNA reads as TGTGCCAGCAGTTACGACCCGCTACCGGGGGGGGGAACCGAGGGTCCAGATACGCAGTATTTT. This sequence encodes CASSYDPLPGGGTEGPDTQYF.

This clonotype was seen more than once but under ten times. This chain connects TRBV7-9 to TRBJ1-3; tentatively, D is TRBD1 (6 bases). The germline V gene has CDR1 SEHNR and CDR2 FQNEAQ (reference sequence). The CDR3 is 17 amino acids. V was cut by 2 bases and J by 2 bases, with 16 bases left in between. CDR3 bases: TGTGCCAGCAGCTTAAGTGGACGGGACATAACTGGAAACACCATATATTTT. It encodes CASSLSGRDITGNTIYF.

The CDR3 spells CASKGDGGISYEQYF. The CDR3 DNA reads as TGTGCCAGCAAGGGGGACGGCGGAATCTCCTACGAGCAGTACTTC. The chain combines TRBV2 with TRBJ2-7; the D gene is possibly TRBD1 (6 bases). CDR1 is SNHLY, CDR2 FYNNEI, per germline. This CDR3 has 15 residues. Between the trimmed V and J ends, which lost 7 bases and 0 bases, there was a span of 16 bases.

This sequence joins TRBV3-1 and TRBJ2-7, with D tentatively TRBD2 (5 bases). Germline V CDR1 and CDR2: LGHDT, YNNKEL (reference sequence). The V end lost 4 bases, the J end lost 0 bases, and 13 bases lay between the germline ends. The CDR3 contains 15 residues. CDR3 residues: CASSPRGKSSYEQYF. CDR3 DNA: TGTGCCAGCAGCCCCCGGGGTAAGAGCTCCTACGAGCAGTACTTC.